Included here is one T cell receptor (beta chain) sequence, with context. The sample is drawn from a study of blood T cell repertoires in COVID-19. About the study: There were acute and convalescent COVID-19 samples, and they came from the United States, Italy and Spain. PBMCs, B-cell-depleted T cells, or T cells were the source of the cDNA or gDNA that made up the material.

In the study's own analysis: Estimated nucleated cell counts came from reference gene primer amplification. Data came from immunoSEQ multiplex PCR; TCRdb stores just in-frame clones and leaves some out. V, J and clone size were drawn from that table, and D and trimming were deduced from the DNA. The sample has 190,000 or so clones, about 85% seen once. This CDR3 is 12 amino acids long. Trimming at V came to 6 bases and at J to 4 bases, leaving 0 bases not matched to a gene. The germline gives CDR1 WSHSY, CDR2 SAAADI. Input material: peripheral blood. The chain is built from TRBV10-2 and TRBJ1-1; 9 nucleotides line up with TRBD1. The sequence was collected from a woman aged 80 or over with acute or convalescent COVID-19. CDR3 in amino acids: CASRTGGTEAFF. The CDR3 nucleotides read TGCGCCAGCAGGACAGGGGGCACTGAAGCTTTCTTT.